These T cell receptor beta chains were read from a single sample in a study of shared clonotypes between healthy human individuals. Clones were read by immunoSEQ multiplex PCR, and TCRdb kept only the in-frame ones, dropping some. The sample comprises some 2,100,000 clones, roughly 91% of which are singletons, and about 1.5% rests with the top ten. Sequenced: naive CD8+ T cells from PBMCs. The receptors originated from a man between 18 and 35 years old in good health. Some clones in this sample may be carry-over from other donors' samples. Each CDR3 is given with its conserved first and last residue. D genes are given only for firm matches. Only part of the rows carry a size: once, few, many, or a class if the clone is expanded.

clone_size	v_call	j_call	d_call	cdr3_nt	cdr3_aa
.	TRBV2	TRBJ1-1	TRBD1	TGTGCCAGCAGTGAGGACAGGGGTGAAGCTTTCTTT	CASSEDRGEAFF
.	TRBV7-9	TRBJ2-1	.	TGTGCCAGCAGCTCACACGCGGCACCCCTGGGCTACAATGAGCAGTTCTTC	CASSSHAAPLGYNEQFF
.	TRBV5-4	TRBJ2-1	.	TGTGCCAGCAGCTTGTGGCAGGGGTATTTGAATGAGCAGTTCTTC	CASSLWQGYLNEQFF
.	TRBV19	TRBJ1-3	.	TGTGCCAGTAGTTTGGGGGGCACTGGAAACACCATATATTTT	CASSLGGTGNTIYF
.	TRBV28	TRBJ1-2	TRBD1	TGTGCCAGCAGTTATCCCGGGACAGGGGAGGAAACCTATGGCTACACCTTC	CASSYPGTGEETYGYTF
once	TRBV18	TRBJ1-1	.	TGTGCCAGCTCACCACCGGGGCAGGTGGACACTGAAGCTTTCTTT	CASSPPGQVDTEAFF
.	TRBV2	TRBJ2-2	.	TGTGCCAGCAGTGACGTGCGGGAGAACACCGGGGAGCTGTTTTTT	CASSDVRENTGELFF
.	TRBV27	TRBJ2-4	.	TGTGCCAGCAGTCCATGGCGGGACAGTCCTTTGAACATTCAGTACTTC	CASSPWRDSPLNIQYF
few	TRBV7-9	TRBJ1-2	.	TGTGCCAGCAGCTTACCCGAGTATGGCTACACCTTC	CASSLPEYGYTF
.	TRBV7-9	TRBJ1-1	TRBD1	TGTGCCAGCAGCTCGGACAGGGGGAACACTGAAGCTTTCTTT	CASSSDRGNTEAFF
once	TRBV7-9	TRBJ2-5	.	TGTGCCAGCAGCTTACTCTCTGAGCAGTTGGAGACCCAGTACTTC	CASSLLSEQLETQYF